This T cell receptor beta chain came from a study of blood T cell repertoires in COVID-19. Looking at the study overall: T cells, B-cell-depleted T cells, or PBMCs provided the cDNA or gDNA that served as material.

Original processing notes: Quantification of nucleated cells was approximated via reference gene primer amplification. Clones were read by immunoSEQ multiplex PCR, and TCRdb kept only the in-frame ones, dropping some. The DNA was the basis for D and trimming; V, J and clone size are from that table. This table has about 220,000 clones, 75% to 90% appearing once. CDR1 and CDR2 (germline): SGHRS, YFSETQ. V lost 0 bases and J 5 bases, leaving 11 bases between the germline ends. The CDR3 sequence is 15 residues long. Assignments of participants to cohorts depended upon their own reported clinical history.

The TCR was taken from a woman younger than 35 in a cohort exposed to, infected with or recovered from COVID-19 (not recorded which). What was sequenced was PBMCs or T cells enriched from blood (not recorded which). This chain links TRBV5-1 with TRBJ2-2; tentatively, D is TRBD1 (6 bases). CDR3 loop: CASSLDGTSTGELFF. The CDR3 nucleotides read TGCGCCAGCAGCTTGGACGGGACAAGTACCGGGGAGCTGTTTTTT.